This T cell receptor beta chain derives from a study of CD8 T cells in ankylosing spondylitis. Whole-study results and caveats: Within peripheral blood, clones linked to disease were CD8+ and relatively rare. Among TCR beta sequences, a motif of eight or nine highly homologous variants appeared characteristic of ankylosing spondylitis blood. As reported, disease-linked clones showed significant enrichment in matched ankylosing spondylitis synovial fluid.

V gave up 4 bases and J gave up 3 bases, with 7 bases separating them. Germline CDR1 and CDR2: SQVTM and ANQGSEA. The CDR3 is 11 residues long. This clonotype occurred many times. Its antigen is still unknown. TCRdb fed the 5' RACE reads into MiXCR, producing one record per CDR3 protein. The sample records around 220,000 distinct CDR3 sequences, roughly a tenth being singletons. The TCR was taken from a male donor with ankylosing spondylitis or in good health (not recorded which). This sequence joins TRBV29-1 and TRBJ2-7; D possibly uses TRBD1 or TRBD2 (5 bases each). Material for sequencing was blood, either unsorted or a sorted T cell fraction (not recorded which). The CDR3 coding sequence is TGCAGCGTTGGGGGGAACTACGAGCAGTACTTC. Translated: CSVGGNYEQYF.